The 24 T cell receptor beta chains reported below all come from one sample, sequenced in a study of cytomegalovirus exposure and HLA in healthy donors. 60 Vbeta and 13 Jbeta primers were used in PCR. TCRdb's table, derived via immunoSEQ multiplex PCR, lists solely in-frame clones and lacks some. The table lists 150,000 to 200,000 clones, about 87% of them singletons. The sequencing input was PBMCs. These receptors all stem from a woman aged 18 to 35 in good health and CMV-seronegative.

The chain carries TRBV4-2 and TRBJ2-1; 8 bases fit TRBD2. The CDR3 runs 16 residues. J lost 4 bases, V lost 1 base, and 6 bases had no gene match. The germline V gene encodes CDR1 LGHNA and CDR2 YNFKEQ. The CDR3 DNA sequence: TGTGCCAGCAGCCAAGGGCACGGGGGGGTATACAATGAGCAGTTCTTC. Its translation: CASSQGHGGVYNEQFF.

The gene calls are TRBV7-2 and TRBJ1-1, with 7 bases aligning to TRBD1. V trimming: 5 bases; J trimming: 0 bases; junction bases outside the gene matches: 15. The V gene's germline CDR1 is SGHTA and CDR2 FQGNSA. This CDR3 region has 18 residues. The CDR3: CASSNDGTDYLMNTEAFF. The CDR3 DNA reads TGTGCCAGCAGCAATGATGGGACAGACTACCTTATGAACACTGAAGCTTTCTTT.

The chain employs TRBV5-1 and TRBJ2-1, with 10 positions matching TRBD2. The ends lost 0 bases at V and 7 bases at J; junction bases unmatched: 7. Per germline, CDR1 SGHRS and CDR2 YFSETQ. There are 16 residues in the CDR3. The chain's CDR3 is CASSLGTSGHGNEQFF. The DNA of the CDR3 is TGCGCCAGCAGCTTGGGGACTAGCGGACACGGGAATGAGCAGTTCTTC.

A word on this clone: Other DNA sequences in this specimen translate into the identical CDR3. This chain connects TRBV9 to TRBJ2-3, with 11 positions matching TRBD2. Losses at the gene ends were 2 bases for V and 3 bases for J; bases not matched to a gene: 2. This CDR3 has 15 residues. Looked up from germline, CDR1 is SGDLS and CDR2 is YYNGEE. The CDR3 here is CASSVLAGGTDTQYF. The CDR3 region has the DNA TGTGCCAGCAGCGTTCTAGCGGGGGGAACAGATACGCAGTATTTT.

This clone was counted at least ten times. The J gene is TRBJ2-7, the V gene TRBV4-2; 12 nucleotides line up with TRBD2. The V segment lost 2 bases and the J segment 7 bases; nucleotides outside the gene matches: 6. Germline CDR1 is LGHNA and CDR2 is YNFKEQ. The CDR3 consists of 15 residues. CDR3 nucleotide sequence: TGTGCCAGCAGCCAATTGACTAGCGGGAGTGGGGAGCAGTACTTC. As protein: CASSQLTSGSGEQYF.

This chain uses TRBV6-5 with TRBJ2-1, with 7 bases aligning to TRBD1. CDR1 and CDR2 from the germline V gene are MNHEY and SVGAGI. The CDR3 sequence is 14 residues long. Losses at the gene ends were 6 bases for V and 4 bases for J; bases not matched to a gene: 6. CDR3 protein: CASRLRQGYNEQFF. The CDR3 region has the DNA TGTGCCAGCAGATTACGACAGGGTTACAATGAGCAGTTCTTC.

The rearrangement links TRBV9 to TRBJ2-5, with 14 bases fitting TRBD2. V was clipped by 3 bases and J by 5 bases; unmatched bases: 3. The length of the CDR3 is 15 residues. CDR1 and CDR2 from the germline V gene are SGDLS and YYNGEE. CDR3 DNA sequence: TGTGCCAGCAGCGGACTAGCGGGAGGGCCTGAGACCCAGTACTTC. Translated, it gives CASSGLAGGPETQYF.

The CDR3 DNA is TGTGCCTGGAGTGTTTCGCCAGGGAAAGATACGCAGTATTTT. Protein product: CAWSVSPGKDTQYF. The J gene is TRBJ2-3, the V gene TRBV30, with TRBD1 as a possible D gene (5 bases). The CDR3 is 14 residues long. V lost 0 bases to trimming and J lost 5 bases, with 12 bases between them. The V gene's germline CDR1 is GTSNPN and CDR2 SVGIG (reference sequence). The complete variable domain, with remaining parts taken from reference TRBV30 and TRBJ2-3, reads SQTIHQWPATLVQPVGSPLSLECTVEGTSNPNLYWYRQAAGRGLQLLFYSVGIGQISSEVPQNLSASRPQDRQFILSSKKLLLSDSGFYLCAWSVSPGKDTQYFGPGTRLTVL.

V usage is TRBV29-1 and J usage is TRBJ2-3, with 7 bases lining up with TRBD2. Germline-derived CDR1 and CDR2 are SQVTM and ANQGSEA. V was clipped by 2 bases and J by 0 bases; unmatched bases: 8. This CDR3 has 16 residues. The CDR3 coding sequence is TGCAGCGTTGAAAACCGACTAGCCCACAGCACAGATACGCAGTATTTT. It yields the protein CSVENRLAHSTDTQYF.

The CDR3 coding sequence is TGTGCCAGCAGCTTCGGACTGTCCTACGAGCAGTACTTC. Protein sequence: CASSFGLSYEQYF. This sequence joins TRBV7-2 and TRBJ2-7, with D possibly matching TRBD2 (5 bases). CDR3 size: 13 residues. Trimming pared 3 bases from V and 1 base from J, leaving 7 bases between. Germline lookup yields CDR1 SGHTA and CDR2 FQGNSA.

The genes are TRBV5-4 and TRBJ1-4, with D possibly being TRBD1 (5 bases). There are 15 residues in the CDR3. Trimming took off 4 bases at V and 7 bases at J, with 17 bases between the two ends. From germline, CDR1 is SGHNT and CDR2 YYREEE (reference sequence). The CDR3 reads CASSPDPGGGEKLFF. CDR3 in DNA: TGTGCCAGCAGCCCCGACCCGGGGGGTGGTGAAAAACTGTTTTTT.

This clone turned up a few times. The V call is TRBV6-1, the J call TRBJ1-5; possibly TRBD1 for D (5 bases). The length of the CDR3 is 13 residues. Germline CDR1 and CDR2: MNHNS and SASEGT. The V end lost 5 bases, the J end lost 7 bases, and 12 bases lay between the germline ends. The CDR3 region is CASSKTGEQPQHF. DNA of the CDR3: TGTGCCAGCAGTAAGACGGGGGAACAGCCCCAGCATTTT.

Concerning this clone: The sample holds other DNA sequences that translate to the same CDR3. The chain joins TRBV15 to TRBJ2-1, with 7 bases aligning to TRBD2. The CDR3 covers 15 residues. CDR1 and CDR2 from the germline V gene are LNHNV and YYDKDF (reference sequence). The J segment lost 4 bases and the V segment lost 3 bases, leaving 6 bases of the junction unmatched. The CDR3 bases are TGTGCCACCAGCAGTTCAGCGGGGACGTACAATGAGCAGTTCTTC. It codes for CATSSSAGTYNEQFF.

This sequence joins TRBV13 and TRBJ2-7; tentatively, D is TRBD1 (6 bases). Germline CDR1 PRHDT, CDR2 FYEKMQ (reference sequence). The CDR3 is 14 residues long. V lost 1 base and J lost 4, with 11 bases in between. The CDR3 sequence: CASSLAADRYEQYF. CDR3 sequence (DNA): TGTGCCAGCAGCTTAGCGGCTGACAGGTACGAGCAGTACTTC.

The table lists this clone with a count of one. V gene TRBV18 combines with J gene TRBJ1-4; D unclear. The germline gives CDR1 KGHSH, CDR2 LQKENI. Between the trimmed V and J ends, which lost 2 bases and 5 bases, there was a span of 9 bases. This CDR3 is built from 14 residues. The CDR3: CASSPTAINEKLFF. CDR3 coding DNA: TGTGCCAGCTCACCAACAGCTATCAATGAAAAACTGTTTTTT.

CDR3 coding DNA: TGTGCCAGCCGCCGGACACAGGGGGCGGGAGGCTACACCTTC. This sequence encodes CASRRTQGAGGYTF. The J gene is TRBJ1-2, the V gene TRBV19; 9 bases agree with TRBD1. The CDR3 extends over 14 amino acids. In germline, CDR1 is LNHDA, CDR2 SQIVND (reference sequence). Unmatched junction bases numbered 13, after V lost 9 bases and J lost 8 bases.

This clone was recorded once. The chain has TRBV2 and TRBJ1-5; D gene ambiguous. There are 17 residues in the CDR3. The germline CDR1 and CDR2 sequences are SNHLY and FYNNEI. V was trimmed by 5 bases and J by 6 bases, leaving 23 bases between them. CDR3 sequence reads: CASSYSRGSDPFQPQHF. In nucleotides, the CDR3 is TGTGCCAGCAGTTACTCCCGCGGGTCCGATCCCTTTCAGCCCCAGCATTTT.

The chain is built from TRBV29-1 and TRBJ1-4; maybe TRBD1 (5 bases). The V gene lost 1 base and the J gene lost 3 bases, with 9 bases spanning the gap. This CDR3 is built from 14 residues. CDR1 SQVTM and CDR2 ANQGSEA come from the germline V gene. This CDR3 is CSVEAGWPNEKLFF. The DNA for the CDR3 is TGCAGCGTTGAAGCAGGGTGGCCTAATGAAAAACTGTTTTTT.

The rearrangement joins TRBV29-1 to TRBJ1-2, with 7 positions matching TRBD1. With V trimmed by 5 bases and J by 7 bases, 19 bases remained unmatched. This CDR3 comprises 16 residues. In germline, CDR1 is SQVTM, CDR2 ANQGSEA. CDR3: CSVTEPTGAARGGYTF. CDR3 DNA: TGCAGCGTTACCGAACCAACAGGGGCGGCTCGCGGTGGCTACACCTTC.

The CDR3 reads CAISEPGGFDTQYF. DNA of the CDR3: TGTGCCATCAGTGAGCCAGGGGGGTTTGATACGCAGTATTTT. The chain is built from TRBV10-3 and TRBJ2-3; D is perhaps TRBD1 (7 bases). With 2 bases removed from V and 6 bases from J, the gap between germline ends came to 12 bases. Germline CDR1 and CDR2: ENHRY and SYGVKD. The CDR3 is 14 amino acids.

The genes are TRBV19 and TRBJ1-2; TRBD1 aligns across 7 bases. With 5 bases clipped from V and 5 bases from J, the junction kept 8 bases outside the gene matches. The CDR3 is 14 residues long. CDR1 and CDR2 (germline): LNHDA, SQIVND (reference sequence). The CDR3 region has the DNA TGTGCCAGTAGTGTGTCGGGACAGATTTATGGCTACACCTTC. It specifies CASSVSGQIYGYTF.

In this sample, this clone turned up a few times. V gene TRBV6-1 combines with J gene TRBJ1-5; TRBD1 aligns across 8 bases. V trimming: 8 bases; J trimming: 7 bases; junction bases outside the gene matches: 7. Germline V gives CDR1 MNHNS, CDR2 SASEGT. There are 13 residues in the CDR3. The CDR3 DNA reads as TGTGCCAGCGATGACAGGGGATGGCAGCCCCAGCATTTT. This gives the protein CASDDRGWQPQHF.

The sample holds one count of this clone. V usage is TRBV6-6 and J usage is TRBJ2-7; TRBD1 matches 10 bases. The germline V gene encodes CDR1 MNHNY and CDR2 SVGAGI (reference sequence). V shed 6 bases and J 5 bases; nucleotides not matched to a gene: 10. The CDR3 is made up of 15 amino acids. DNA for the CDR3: TGTGCCAGCAGCTTGGACAGGGGGACTTCTGACGAGCAGTACTTC. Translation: CASSLDRGTSDEQYF.

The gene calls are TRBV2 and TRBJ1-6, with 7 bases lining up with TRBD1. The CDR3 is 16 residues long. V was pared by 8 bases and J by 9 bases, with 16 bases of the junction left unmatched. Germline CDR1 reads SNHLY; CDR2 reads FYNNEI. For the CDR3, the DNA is TGTGCCAGCGGCCCTGAGGGAGACAGGGTAGGTTCACCCCTCCACTTT. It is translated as CASGPEGDRVGSPLHF.